Each of the 13 T cell receptor beta chains below was sequenced from the same sample in a study of T-cell reconstitution after alpha-beta-depleted transplantation in children. Unique molecular identifiers featured in how the TCRbeta library was prepared. Using its own MiXCR run on the PCR reads, TCRdb lists one record per CDR3 protein. This table holds more than 300,000 distinct CDR3 sequences, 16% found once. The sequences come from PBMCs, mostly from graft donor cells, collected 360 days after TCRalphabeta/CD19-depleted stem cell transplant. The receptors shown here come from a male patient aged 2 to 10 who had a stem cell transplant for acute lymphoblastic leukemia, so the T cells may come from the graft donor.

This clonotype was recorded a few times. V usage is TRBV12-3 or TRBV12-4 and J usage is TRBJ2-7; D possibly uses TRBD1 or TRBD2 (6 bases each). The CDR3 sequence is 14 residues long. V was trimmed by 2 bases and J by 5 bases, leaving 13 bases between them. DNA of the CDR3: TGTGCCAGCAGTTTACGGGGGCGCAGTAACGAGCAGTACTTC. This codes for CASSLRGRSNEQYF.

The chain couples TRBV12-3 or TRBV12-4 to TRBJ2-5, with D perhaps TRBD1 or TRBD2 (5 bases each). There are 15 residues in the CDR3. V dropped 5 bases and J dropped 5 bases, with 18 bases sitting between them. This chain's CDR3 is CASSKPLSGRETQYF. As DNA, the CDR3 is TGTGCCAGCAGTAAACCACTGTCGGGACGGGAGACCCAGTACTTC.

This chain joins TRBV4-1 and TRBJ2-5; possible D gene TRBD1, 7 bases. Deletions cut 1 base from V and 5 bases from J, with 23 bases between. Looked up from germline, CDR1 is MGHRA and CDR2 is YSYEKL. The CDR3 is made up of 18 amino acids. The DNA for the CDR3 is TGCGCCAGCAGCCAAGTAGCGGTTCTAGGACAGGTGAAGGAGACCCAGTACTTC. Amino acid sequence: CASSQVAVLGQVKETQYF.

The gene calls are TRBV4-2 and TRBJ1-1; D gene ambiguous. CDR3 size: 17 residues. V lost 0 bases, J lost 0 bases, and 14 bases lay in between. Germline CDR1 LGHNA, CDR2 YNFKEQ. In DNA form, the CDR3 reads TGTGCCAGCAGCCAAGATCCGTACAGTGGGATGAACACTGAAGCTTTCTTT. Translation gives CASSQDPYSGMNTEAFF.

This clonotype has only a few counts. The rearrangement joins TRBV7-9 to TRBJ2-2; maybe TRBD1 (6 bases). CDR1 is SEHNR and CDR2 is FQNEAQ in the germline V gene (reference sequence). V lost 5 bases and J lost 4, with 14 bases in between. The CDR3 runs 15 residues. In DNA form, the CDR3 reads TGTGCCAGCAGCCTCACCAGGGGAGTCACCGGGGAGCTGTTTTTT. It specifies CASSLTRGVTGELFF. Full variable domain (outside the CDR3, taken from reference TRBV7-9 and TRBJ2-2): DTGVSQNPRHKITKRGQNVTFRCDPISEHNRLYWYRQTLGQGPEFLTYFQNEAQLEKSRLLSDRFSAERPKGSFSTLEIQRTEQGDSAMYLCASSLTRGVTGELFFGEGSRLTVL.

This clonotype was picked up many times. The genes are TRBV10-2 and TRBJ2-3; TRBD2 aligns across 13 bases. Germline V gives CDR1 WSHSY, CDR2 SAAADI. CDR3 length equals 17 residues. V shed 2 bases and J 6 bases; nucleotides not matched to a gene: 8. The CDR3 DNA reads TGCGCCAGCAGTGAGCCTCGTGGACTAGCGGGAGTGGATACGCAGTATTTT. Its translation is CASSEPRGLAGVDTQYF.

This clonotype showed up many times. This chain links TRBV5-6 with TRBJ1-1; D gene unclear. Deletions cut 4 bases from V and 6 bases from J, with 13 bases between. CDR3 size: 13 residues. Germline loops: CDR1 SGHDT, CDR2 YYEEEE. CDR3 coding DNA: TGTGCCAGCAGCGCCGGACGGTGGGCTGAAGCTTTCTTT. The encoded protein is CASSAGRWAEAFF. Full variable domain (remainder filled in from reference TRBV5-6 and TRBJ1-1): DAGVTQSPTHLIKTRGQQVTLRCSPKSGHDTVSWYQQALGQGPQFIFQYYEEEERQRGNFPDRFSGHQFPNYSSELNVNALLLGDSALYLCASSAGRWAEAFFGQGTRLTVV.

This clonotype was picked up many times. CDR3 region: CASSVAIRGGYTF. In nucleotides, the CDR3 is TGTGCCAGCAGCGTAGCCATACGGGGCGGCTACACCTTC. The genes are TRBV9 and TRBJ1-2, with a possible D match to TRBD1 (5 bases). Germline CDR1 reads SGDLS; CDR2 reads YYNGEE. The CDR3 extends over 13 amino acids. The V end lost 0 bases, the J end lost 8 bases, and 11 bases lay between the germline ends. The variable domain in full, with the rest retrieved from reference TRBV9 and TRBJ1-2, is DSGVTQTPKHLITATGQRVTLRCSPRSGDLSVYWYQQSLDQGLQFLIQYYNGEERAKGNILERFSAQQFPDLHSELNLSSLELGDSALYFCASSVAIRGGYTFGSGTRLTVV.

This clonotype has ten or more counts. This chain joins TRBV28 and TRBJ2-1, with 11 bases matching TRBD2. The CDR3 runs 19 residues. The germline CDR1 and CDR2 sequences are MDHEN and SYDVKM. The V and J ends lost 5 bases and 0 bases, in that order; junction bases with no gene match: 12. The CDR3 DNA follows: TGTGCCAGCAGTCTCAGGGGACTAGCGGTCACAAGCTCCTACAATGAGCAGTTCTTC. Translating it yields CASSLRGLAVTSSYNEQFF.

The chain employs TRBV6-2 or TRBV6-3 and TRBJ1-2; D perhaps matches TRBD1 (6 bases). The CDR3 has 15 residues. From germline, CDR1 is MNHEY and CDR2 SVGEGT. Trimming stripped 7 bases from V and 1 base from J, with 16 bases between. This CDR3 reads CASTSLDSVNYGYTF. The CDR3 nucleotides read TGTGCCAGCACCTCGTTGGACAGCGTTAACTATGGCTACACCTTC.

This clonotype has more than one count but fewer than ten. The genes are TRBV20-1 and TRBJ2-1; D perhaps matches TRBD2 (6 bases). The germline CDR1 and CDR2 sequences are DFQATT and SNEGSKA (reference sequence). This CDR3 has 13 amino acids. CDR3 nucleotides: TGCGGAATCCGGGCCCTAAGCGGGCATGAGCAGTTCTTC. Its translation is CGIRALSGHEQFF.

DNA for the CDR3: TGTGCCAGCAGCCAAGACAGGGTGAACATTCAGTACTTC. Encoded protein: CASSQDRVNIQYF. The chain carries TRBV3-1 and TRBJ2-4; TRBD1 is a possible D gene (5 bases). V was clipped by 0 bases and J by 7 bases, with 7 bases between them. CDR1 is LGHDT and CDR2 is YNNKEL in the germline V gene (reference sequence). This CDR3 region has 13 residues.

This clonotype was counted many times. V usage is TRBV20-1 and J usage is TRBJ2-3; the D gene is possibly TRBD2 (5 bases). CDR1 and CDR2 (germline): DFQATT, SNEGSKA (reference sequence). This CDR3 region has 13 residues. V lost 3 bases, J lost 3 bases, and 10 bases lay in between. CDR3 region: CSARVLATDTQYF. In DNA, the CDR3 is TGCAGTGCTAGGGTCCTAGCTACAGATACGCAGTATTTT.